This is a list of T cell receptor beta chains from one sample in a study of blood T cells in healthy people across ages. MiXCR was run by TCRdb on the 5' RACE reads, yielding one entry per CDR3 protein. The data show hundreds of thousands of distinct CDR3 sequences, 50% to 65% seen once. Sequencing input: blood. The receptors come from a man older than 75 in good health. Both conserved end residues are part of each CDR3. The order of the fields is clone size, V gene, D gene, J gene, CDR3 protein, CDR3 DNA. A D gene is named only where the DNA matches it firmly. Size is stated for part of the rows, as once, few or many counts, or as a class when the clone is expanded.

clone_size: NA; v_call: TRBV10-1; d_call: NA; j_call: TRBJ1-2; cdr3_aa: CASSDAEQADGYTF; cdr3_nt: TGCGCCAGCAGTGATGCCGAACAGGCCGATGGCTACACCTTC
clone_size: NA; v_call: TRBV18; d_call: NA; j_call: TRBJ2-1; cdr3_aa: CASSPGVPASNEQFF; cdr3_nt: TGTGCCAGCTCACCCGGGGTCCCCGCCAGCAATGAGCAGTTCTTC
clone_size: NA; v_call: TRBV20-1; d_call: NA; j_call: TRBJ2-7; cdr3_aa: CSARSGVDYEQYF; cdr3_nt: TGCAGTGCTAGGTCGGGAGTAGACTACGAGCAGTACTTC
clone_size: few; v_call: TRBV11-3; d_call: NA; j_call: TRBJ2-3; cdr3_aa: CASSLVGTPVDRYAYF; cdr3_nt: TGTGCCAGCAGCTTGGTTGGGACCCCGGTTGACAGATACGCGTATTTT
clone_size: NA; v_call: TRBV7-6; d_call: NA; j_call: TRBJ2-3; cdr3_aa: CASSPVDSGARYAYF; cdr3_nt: TGTGCCAGCAGCCCTGTCGACAGTGGAGCCAGATACGCGTATTTT
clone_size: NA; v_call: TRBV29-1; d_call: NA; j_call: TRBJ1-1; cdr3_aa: CSVAGFEAFF; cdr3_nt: TGCAGCGTGGCCGGGTTTGAAGCTTTCTTT
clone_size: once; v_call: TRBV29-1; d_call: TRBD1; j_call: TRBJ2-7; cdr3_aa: CSVEPGTDSYEQYF; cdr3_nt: TGCAGCGTTGAACCCGGGACAGACTCCTACGAGCAGTACTTC
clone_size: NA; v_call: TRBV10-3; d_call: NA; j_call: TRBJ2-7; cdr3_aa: CAISGGLTRGVRSLDEQYF; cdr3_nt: TGTGCCATCAGTGGTGGCTTAACGAGGGGGGTGAGGAGTCTCGACGAGCAGTACTTC
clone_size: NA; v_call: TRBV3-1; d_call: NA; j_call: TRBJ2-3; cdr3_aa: CASRKNEGPVVYCTDTQYF; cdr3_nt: TGTGCCAGCAGAAAGAACGAGGGGCCGGTGGTTTATTGCACAGATACGCAGTATTTT
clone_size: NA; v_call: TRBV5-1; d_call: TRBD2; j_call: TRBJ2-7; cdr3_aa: CASSLASGGRGSSYEQYF; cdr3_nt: TGCGCCAGCAGCTTGGCCTCGGGCGGGAGGGGAAGCTCCTACGAGCAGTACTTC
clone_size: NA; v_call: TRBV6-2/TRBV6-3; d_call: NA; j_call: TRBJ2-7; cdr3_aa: CASSSHRVKGIYEQYF; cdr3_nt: TGTGCCAGCAGTTCCCACAGGGTAAAGGGGATCTACGAGCAGTACTTC
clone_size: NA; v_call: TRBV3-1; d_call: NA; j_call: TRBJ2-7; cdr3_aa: CASSQEGLWGEYEQYF; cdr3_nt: TGTGCCAGCAGCCAAGAGGGGTTGTGGGGGGAGTACGAGCAGTACTTC
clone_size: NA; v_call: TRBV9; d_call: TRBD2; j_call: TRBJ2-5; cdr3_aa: CASSARLAGQETQYF; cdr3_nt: TGTGCCAGCAGCGCTCGACTAGCGGGACAAGAGACCCAGTACTTC
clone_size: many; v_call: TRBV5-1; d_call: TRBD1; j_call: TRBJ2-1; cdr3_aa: CASSIFPGQGSEQFF; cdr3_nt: TGCGCCAGCAGCATCTTCCCGGGACAGGGAAGTGAGCAGTTCTTC
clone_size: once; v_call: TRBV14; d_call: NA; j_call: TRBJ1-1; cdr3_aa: CASSQAEDRNTEAFF; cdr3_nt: TGTGCCAGCAGCCAAGCGGAGGACAGGAACACTGAAGCTTTCTTT
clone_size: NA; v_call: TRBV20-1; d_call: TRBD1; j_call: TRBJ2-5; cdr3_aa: CSAAYRGNEQYF; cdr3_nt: TGCAGTGCGGCGTACAGGGGTAATGAGCAGTACTTC
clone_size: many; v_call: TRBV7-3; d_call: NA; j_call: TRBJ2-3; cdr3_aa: CASSSPPGRDLSTDTQYF; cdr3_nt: TGTGCCAGCAGCTCCCCCCCGGGACGCGACCTCTCCACAGATACGCAGTATTTT
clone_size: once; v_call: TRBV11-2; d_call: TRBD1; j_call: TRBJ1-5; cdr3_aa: CASHGTGVSNQPQHF; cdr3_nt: TGTGCCAGCCACGGGACAGGGGTTAGCAATCAGCCCCAGCATTTT
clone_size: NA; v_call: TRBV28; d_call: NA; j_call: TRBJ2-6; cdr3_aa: CASRFSGANVLTF; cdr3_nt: TGTGCCAGCAGATTCTCTGGGGCCAACGTCCTGACTTTC
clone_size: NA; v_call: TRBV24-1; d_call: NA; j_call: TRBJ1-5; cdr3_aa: CATSEGPQPQHF; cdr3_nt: TGTGCCACCAGTGAGGGCCCTCAGCCCCAGCATTTT
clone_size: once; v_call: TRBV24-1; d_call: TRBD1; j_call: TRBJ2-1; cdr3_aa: CATSDTGQGYPEQFF; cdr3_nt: TGTGCCACCAGTGATACGGGACAGGGATATCCCGAGCAGTTCTTC
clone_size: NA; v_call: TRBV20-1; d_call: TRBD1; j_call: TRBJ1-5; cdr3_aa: CSARVPGTGGGQPQHF; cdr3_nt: TGCAGTGCTAGAGTACCCGGGACAGGGGGGGGTCAGCCCCAGCATTTT
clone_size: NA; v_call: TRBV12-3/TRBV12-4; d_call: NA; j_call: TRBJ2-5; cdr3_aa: CASSATSPQETQYF; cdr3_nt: TGTGCCAGCAGTGCCACCTCCCCCCAAGAGACCCAGTACTTC
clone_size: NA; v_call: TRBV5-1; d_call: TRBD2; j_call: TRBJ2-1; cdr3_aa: CASSARTSGSSHNEQFF; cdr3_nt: TGCGCCAGCAGCGCCAGGACTAGCGGGAGCTCCCACAATGAGCAGTTCTTC
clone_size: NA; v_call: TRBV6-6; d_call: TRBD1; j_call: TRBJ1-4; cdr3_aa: CASSPRGQGNEKLFF; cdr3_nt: TGTGCCAGCAGTCCCCGGGGACAGGGTAATGAAAAACTGTTTTTT
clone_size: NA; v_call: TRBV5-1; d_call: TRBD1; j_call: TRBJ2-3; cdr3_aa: CASTAGTGGLDTQYF; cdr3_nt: TGCGCCAGCACCGCCGGGACAGGGGGCCTAGATACGCAGTATTTT
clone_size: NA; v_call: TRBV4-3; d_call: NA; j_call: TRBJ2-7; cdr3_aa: CASSQESGTFYEQYF; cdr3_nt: TGCGCCAGCAGCCAAGAATCTGGGACATTCTACGAGCAGTACTTC
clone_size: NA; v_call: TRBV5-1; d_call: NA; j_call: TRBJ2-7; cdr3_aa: CASSHSVTGPYEQYF; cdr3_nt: TGCGCCAGCAGCCACTCGGTAACAGGACCCTACGAGCAGTACTTC
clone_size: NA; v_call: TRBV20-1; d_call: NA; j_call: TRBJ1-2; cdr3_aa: CSALRQRRARGYTF; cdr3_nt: TGCAGTGCTCTGCGCCAGAGAAGGGCGCGGGGCTACACCTTC
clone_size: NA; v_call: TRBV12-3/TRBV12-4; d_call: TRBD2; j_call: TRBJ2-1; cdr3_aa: CASSPTSGLTLGQFF; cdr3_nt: TGTGCCAGCAGTCCCACTAGCGGGCTTACCCTGGGGCAGTTCTTC
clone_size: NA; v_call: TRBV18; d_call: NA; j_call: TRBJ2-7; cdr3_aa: CTSSDSKEGGYEQYF; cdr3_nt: TGTACCAGCTCCGACTCCAAAGAAGGGGGTTACGAGCAGTACTTC
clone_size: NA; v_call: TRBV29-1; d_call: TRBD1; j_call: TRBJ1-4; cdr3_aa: CSVSPGTGEEKLFF; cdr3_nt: TGCAGCGTCTCACCCGGGACAGGGGAGGAAAAACTGTTTTTT
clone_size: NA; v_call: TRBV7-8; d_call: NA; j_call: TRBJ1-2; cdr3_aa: CASSPRGQSLYGYTF; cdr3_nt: TGTGCCAGCAGCCCCCGAGGACAGTCCCTTTATGGCTACACCTTC
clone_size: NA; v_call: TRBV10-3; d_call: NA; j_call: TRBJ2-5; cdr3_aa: CAISEVGSSTPSQETQYF; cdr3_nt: TGTGCCATCAGTGAGGTCGGATCTAGCACACCCAGCCAAGAGACCCAGTACTTC
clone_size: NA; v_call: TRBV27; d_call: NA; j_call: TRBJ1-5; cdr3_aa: CASSLWGNQPQHF; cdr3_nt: TGTGCCAGCAGTTTATGGGGCAATCAGCCCCAGCATTTT
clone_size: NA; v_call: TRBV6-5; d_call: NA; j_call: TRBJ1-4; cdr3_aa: CASSYSGSGSGEKLFF; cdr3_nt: TGTGCCAGCAGTTACTCAGGGTCCGGATCCGGTGAAAAACTGTTTTTT
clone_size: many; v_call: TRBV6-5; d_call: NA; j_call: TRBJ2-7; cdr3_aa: CASSYSVTGGYEQYF; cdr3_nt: TGTGCCAGCAGTTACTCGGTGACAGGCGGTTACGAGCAGTACTTC
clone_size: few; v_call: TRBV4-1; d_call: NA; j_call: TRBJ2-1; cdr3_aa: CASSQVGARNEQFF; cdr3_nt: TGCGCCAGCAGCCAAGTAGGGGCTAGGAATGAGCAGTTCTTC
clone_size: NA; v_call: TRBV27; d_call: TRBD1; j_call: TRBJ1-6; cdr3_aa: CASSSGTAYNSPLHF; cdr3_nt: TGTGCCAGCAGTTCCGGGACAGCGTATAATTCACCCCTCCACTTT
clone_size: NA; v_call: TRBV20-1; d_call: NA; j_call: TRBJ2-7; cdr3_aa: CSATGTPSYNEQYF; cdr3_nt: TGCAGTGCTACCGGGACTCCCTCCTACAATGAGCAGTACTTC
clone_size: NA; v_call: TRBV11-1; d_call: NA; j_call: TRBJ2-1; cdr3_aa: CASSLTIGAIEQFF; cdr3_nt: TGTGCCAGCAGCTTAACGATAGGAGCGATTGAGCAGTTCTTC
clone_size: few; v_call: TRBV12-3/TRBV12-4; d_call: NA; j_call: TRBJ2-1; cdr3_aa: CASSRQDKARNEQFF; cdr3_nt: TGTGCCAGCAGCCGACAGGACAAAGCTCGAAATGAGCAGTTCTTC
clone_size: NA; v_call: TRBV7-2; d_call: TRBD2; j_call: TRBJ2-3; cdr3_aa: CASSSSSGLAGILTDTQYF; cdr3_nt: TGTGCCAGCAGCTCATCATCGGGACTAGCGGGCATTCTCACAGATACGCAGTATTTT